This T cell receptor (beta chain) was found in a study of blood T cell repertoires in COVID-19. Study information: Sites across the United States, Italy and Spain contributed samples from acute and convalescent COVID-19.

The CDR3 covers 11 residues. Germline V gene data show CDR1 as SEHNR and CDR2 as FQNEAQ (reference sequence). The V end was cut by 7 bases, the J end by 6 bases, with 8 bases between. Authors' processing steps: Estimation of nucleated cell counts relied on the amplification of reference gene primers. Here immunoSEQ multiplex PCR was the method, and the copy in TCRdb shows in-frame clones only, minus some. V and J calls and clone size follow that table, whereas D and trimming were derived from the DNA. The table lists around 620,000 clones, over 80% of them singletons. Sequencing was done on a sample of peripheral blood. This chain joins TRBV7-9 and TRBJ2-3; D is unclear. This receptor was taken from a woman aged 18-29 years with acute or convalescent COVID-19. CDR3 bases: TGTGCCAGCACCCAGTCCGATACGCAGTATTTT. As protein: CASTQSDTQYF.